The T cell receptor (beta chain) described here comes from a study of CD8 T cells in ankylosing spondylitis. For TCR beta, libraries came from quantitative 5'-RACE with molecular barcodes. TCRdb reprocessed the 5' RACE reads via MiXCR and lists one record per CDR3 protein. Of approximately 150,000 distinct CDR3 sequences in the sample, roughly a third are singletons; the top ten hold 5.5% to 7.5%. The study, taken as a whole, reports: Apparently characteristic of ankylosing spondylitis blood was a TCR beta motif (roughly eight highly homologous variants). Clones that were linked to disease were CD8+ and were relatively rare in peripheral blood. Earlier reports found some motif variants in synovial fluid and blood in reactive arthritis.

In regard to this clonotype: The antigen remains unidentified.

Germline CDR1 reads LGHDT; CDR2 reads YNNKEL (reference sequence). The V and J ends lost 1 base and 5 bases respectively, with 14 bases between them. The length of the CDR3 is 15 residues. Sequencing input: synovial fluid, either unsorted or a sorted T cell fraction (not recorded which). This receptor was taken from a male donor with ankylosing spondylitis. The chain links TRBV3-1 to TRBJ2-5; maybe TRBD2 (5 bases). The CDR3 nucleotides read TGTGCCAGCAGCCAAGCGGCAGCCACGGGGGAGACCCAGTACTTC. Its protein product is CASSQAAATGETQYF.